This record concerns one T cell receptor (beta chain) sequence. Germline V CDR1 and CDR2: MNHNS, SASEGT. This CDR3 spans 12 amino acids. Trimming cost V 6 bases and J 4 bases, with 10 bases left between them. CDR3-region Arm-PCR and iRepertoire HTBI primers produced the TCR beta libraries. TCRdb redid the calling of the multiplex PCR reads with MiXCR, one entry per CDR3 protein. This table has 450,000 to 600,000 distinct CDR3 sequences, roughly 17% appearing once. Noted time point: newly diagnosed GD, antithyroid drugs for less than 3 months. TCR sequences were obtained from RNA taken from PBMCs. The record originates from a study of regulatory T cells in long-lasting Graves disease. This sample was also put to use in a study of T cells in Graves' hyperthyroidism and ophthalmopathy. As that study records: Diagnostic decisions used clinical symptoms, serum thyroxine and TRAb, thyroid ultrasound and orbital computed tomography. Ophthalmopathy got predicted by the model a median approximately 6 months before its onset.

The chain joins TRBV6-1 to TRBJ2-7, with D unclear. This TCR derives from a man in his forties or fifties with Graves disease. Material: peripheral blood mononuclear cells (PBMCs), obtained at new diagnosis, from a patient treated with antithyroid drugs. The CDR3 sequence is CASSSYKYEQYF. In DNA, the CDR3 is TGTGCCAGCAGCTCTTATAAATACGAGCAGTACTTC.